These 29 T cell receptor beta chains came from one sample sequenced in a study of cytomegalovirus exposure and HLA in healthy donors. A multiplex PCR was run with 60 Vbeta primers and 13 Jbeta primers. Assay: immunoSEQ multiplex PCR; the TCRdb copy retains only in-frame clones and omits some. Here the sample spans 120,000 or so clones, approximately 83% being singletons. The sequenced sample was PBMCs. The receptors here all came from a middle-aged man in good health and CMV-seronegative.

V usage is TRBV12-5 and J usage is TRBJ2-1, with 15 bases matching TRBD2. Per germline, CDR1 LGHNT and CDR2 FRNRAP. CDR3 length: 19 amino acids. The V gene end was trimmed by 2 bases and the J gene end by 5 bases; junction bases not matched to a gene: 10. The chain's CDR3 is CASGLISPGLAGGDNEQFF. Here the CDR3 DNA reads TGTGCTAGTGGTTTGATTTCCCCCGGACTAGCGGGGGGGGACAATGAGCAGTTCTTC.

The rearrangement links TRBV5-1 to TRBJ2-5, with D tentatively TRBD2 (5 bases). This CDR3 is built from 15 residues. The germline gives CDR1 SGHRS, CDR2 YFSETQ. The germline V and J ends were trimmed by 1 base and 1 base, with 11 bases remaining between them. DNA of the CDR3: TGCGCCAGCAGCTTGTCCGGGAATGGCCAAGAGACCCAGTACTTC. Translation gives CASSLSGNGQETQYF.

The V gene is TRBV13, the J gene TRBJ1-3, with D hard to call. The germline V gene encodes CDR1 PRHDT and CDR2 FYEKMQ (reference sequence). The CDR3 is made up of 16 amino acids. V lost 2 bases and J lost 4, with 15 bases in between. The CDR3 bases are TGTGCCAGCAGCTTAATCGAGGGAAGGAGGGGAAACACCATATATTTT. Its protein is CASSLIEGRRGNTIYF.

This clone appeared once. The chain joins TRBV29-1 to TRBJ1-1, with a possible D match to TRBD1 (6 bases). Between the trimmed V and J ends, which lost 2 bases and 5 bases, there was a span of 12 bases. Per germline, CDR1 SQVTM and CDR2 ANQGSEA. This CDR3 contains 13 residues. The CDR3 here is CSVERGAGTEAFF. CDR3 DNA sequence: TGCAGCGTTGAACGGGGGGCAGGAACTGAAGCTTTCTTT.

V and J are TRBV5-1 and TRBJ2-3, with 7 bases lining up with TRBD1. The junction had 7 bases not matched to a gene; V was cut back by 0 bases and J by 0 bases. Germline assignment: CDR1 SGHRS and CDR2 YFSETQ. The CDR3 runs 17 residues. CDR3 residues: CASSLDRRQGSTDTQYF. CDR3 in DNA: TGCGCCAGCAGCTTGGATCGCCGACAGGGAAGCACAGATACGCAGTATTTT.

The V call is TRBV6-5, the J call TRBJ2-2; D possibly corresponds to TRBD1 (6 bases). The CDR3 runs 14 residues. V lost 4 bases and J 6 bases, leaving 12 bases between the germline ends. Germline values: CDR1 MNHEY, CDR2 SVGAGI. As DNA, the CDR3 is TGTGCCAGCAGTTCTAAGGCAGGGGCCGGGGAGCTGTTTTTT. Translation: CASSSKAGAGELFF.

The chain is built from TRBV15 and TRBJ2-3, with TRBD2 matching 11 bases. The germline V gene encodes CDR1 LNHNV and CDR2 YYDKDF (reference sequence). The CDR3 is 15 amino acids. The V gene end was trimmed by 0 bases and the J gene end by 4 bases; junction bases not matched to a gene: 0. The DNA for the CDR3 is TGTGCCACCAGCAGAGATAGCGGGGGGGCAGATACGCAGTATTTT. Translation gives CATSRDSGGADTQYF.

The chain uses TRBV30 and TRBJ1-5; weak D call: TRBD1 (5 bases). The V end was cut by 3 bases, the J end by 0 bases, with 9 bases between. In germline, CDR1 is GTSNPN, CDR2 SVGIG (reference sequence). The CDR3 covers 14 residues. The chain's CDR3 is CAWSHDSSNQPQHF. In DNA form, the CDR3 reads TGTGCCTGGAGCCATGACAGTAGCAATCAGCCCCAGCATTTT.

This chain's CDR3 is CAISERTDTDTQYF. The CDR3, as DNA: TGTGCCATCAGTGAGAGGACAGACACAGATACGCAGTATTTT. The chain uses TRBV10-3 and TRBJ2-3; the D gene is possibly TRBD1 (6 bases). The CDR3 is 14 residues long. V was shortened by 2 bases and J by 2 bases, with 8 bases between the two germline ends. Germline-derived CDR1 and CDR2 are ENHRY and SYGVKD.

V gene TRBV25-1 combines with J gene TRBJ2-3; D remains unclear. The CDR3 totals 15 residues. The germline CDR1 and CDR2 sequences are MGHDK and SYGVNS. V was pared by 4 bases and J by 1 base, with 12 bases between. This CDR3 is CASSGLSERTDTQYF. CDR3 bases: TGTGCCAGCAGTGGACTCTCGGAGCGCACAGATACGCAGTATTTT.

This chain uses TRBV6-1 with TRBJ1-6; a weak D match, TRBD1 (6 bases). The germline V gene has CDR1 MNHNS and CDR2 SASEGT. The CDR3 is 16 residues long. Between the trimmed V and J ends, which lost 2 bases and 10 bases, there was a span of 18 bases. This CDR3 reads CASSELPGGGLSPLHF. The CDR3 nucleotides read TGTGCCAGCAGTGAACTCCCTGGGGGGGGGCTCTCACCCCTCCACTTT.

This chain uses TRBV6-5 with TRBJ1-2; 9 nucleotides match TRBD1. From germline, CDR1 is MNHEY and CDR2 SVGAGI. The CDR3 covers 11 residues. After removal of 7 bases from V and 8 bases from J, the junction contained 2 bases not matched to a gene. The CDR3 sequence is CASTGQGGYTF. CDR3 nucleotide sequence: TGTGCCAGCACCGGACAGGGGGGCTACACCTTC.

The chain couples TRBV15 to TRBJ2-7; 9 bases align to TRBD1. This CDR3 is 15 amino acids long. From germline, CDR1 is LNHNV and CDR2 YYDKDF (reference sequence). J lost 3 bases, V lost 5 bases, and 8 bases had no gene match. The CDR3, as DNA: TGTGCCACCAGCCCCAGGCCGGGACAGGGCTACGAGCAGTACTTC. Translated, it gives CATSPRPGQGYEQYF.

This clone was detected a few times. CDR3 region: CASSPDATGLRYTF. The CDR3 DNA is TGTGCCAGCAGTCCTGATGCCACAGGGTTGCGCTACACCTTC. This chain links TRBV6-1 with TRBJ1-2, with D possibly being TRBD1 (6 bases). The CDR3 totals 14 residues. In germline, CDR1 is MNHNS, CDR2 SASEGT. V was pared by 5 bases and J by 9 bases, with 19 bases between.

This clone occurred once. This chain uses TRBV19 with TRBJ1-5; 9 positions match TRBD1. The CDR3 has 15 residues. The V segment lost 4 bases and the J segment 1 base; nucleotides outside the gene matches: 2. Germline V lookup: CDR1 LNHDA, CDR2 SQIVND (reference sequence). In nucleotides, the CDR3 is TGTGCCAGTAGTAGACAGGGGGGAAGCAATCAGCCCCAGCATTTT. It is translated as CASSRQGGSNQPQHF.

This clone was picked up one time. The genes are TRBV5-4 and TRBJ1-4, with unresolved D. Trimming pared 7 bases from V and 0 bases from J, leaving 7 bases between. This CDR3 has 13 residues. CDR1 and CDR2 from the germline V gene are SGHNT and YYREEE (reference sequence). The DNA of the CDR3 is TGTGCCAGCTCCGGAGCAACTAATGAAAAACTGTTTTTT. Protein sequence: CASSGATNEKLFF. The full variable domain, completed using reference TRBV5-4 and TRBJ1-4, is ETGVTQSPTHLIKTRGQQVTLRCSSQSGHNTVSWYQQALGQGPQFIFQYYREEENGRGNFPPRFSGLQFPNYSSELNVNALELDDSALYLCASSGATNEKLFFGSGTQLSVL.

This clone has a single count. The chain is built from TRBV4-3 and TRBJ1-1; maybe TRBD1 (6 bases). The CDR3 is 15 amino acids. Trimming shortened V by 1 base and J by 5 bases, and 14 bases separated the two germline ends. CDR1 LGHNA and CDR2 YSLEER come from the germline V gene. The CDR3, as DNA: TGCGCCAGCAGCCAAGGCTCAGGGGTTGGTACTGAAGCTTTCTTT. It translates to CASSQGSGVGTEAFF.

This clone was found once. The chain is built from TRBV6-5 and TRBJ2-7, with D possibly being TRBD2 (7 bases). Trimming stripped 10 bases from V and 6 bases from J, with 22 bases between. Germline lookup yields CDR1 MNHEY and CDR2 SVGAGI. The CDR3 runs to 14 residues. CDR3 sequence reads: CATTTLGGPIEQYF. The CDR3 bases are TGTGCCACCACCACTCTGGGGGGGCCGATCGAGCAGTACTTC.

The chain has TRBV28 and TRBJ2-7; TRBD1 matches 10 bases. J gave up 6 bases and V 5 bases, and 13 bases lay outside the gene matches. CDR1 is MDHEN, CDR2 SYDVKM, per germline. The CDR3 extends over 16 amino acids. The CDR3 spells CASSTSSRTGGGEQYF. The CDR3 region has the DNA TGTGCCAGCAGTACCTCAAGCCGGACAGGGGGAGGCGAGCAGTACTTC. Full variable domain (remainder filled in from reference TRBV28 and TRBJ2-7): DVKVTQSSRYLVKRTGEKVFLECVQDMDHENMFWYRQDPGLGLRLIYFSYDVKMKEKGDIPEGYSVSREKKERFSLILESASTNQTSMYLCASSTSSRTGGGEQYFGPGTRLTVT.

The J gene is TRBJ1-2, the V gene TRBV28; 9 bases line up with TRBD1. CDR3 length: 13 residues. The V gene's germline CDR1 is MDHEN and CDR2 SYDVKM. J was trimmed by 6 bases and V by 7 bases; bases with no gene match: 6. CDR3 amino acids: CASTPGQGNGYTF. The CDR3 DNA sequence: TGTGCCAGCACCCCGGGACAGGGAAATGGCTACACCTTC.

V usage is TRBV9 and J usage is TRBJ1-2; TRBD1 is a possible D gene (6 bases). In germline, CDR1 is SGDLS, CDR2 YYNGEE. Trimming removed 0 bases at V and 7 bases at J, with 10 bases between. The CDR3 is made up of 13 amino acids. The CDR3 DNA reads TGTGCCAGCAGCGTAGAGACAGGCCGTGGCTACACCTTC. It yields the protein CASSVETGRGYTF.

The V call is TRBV6-5, the J call TRBJ2-7, with 8 bases fitting TRBD1. The V segment lost 6 bases and the J segment 3 bases; nucleotides outside the gene matches: 10. The CDR3 length is 15 residues. Germline CDR1 and CDR2: MNHEY and SVGAGI. The CDR3 DNA is TGTGCCAGCAGCCCCGACAGGGGAGCCTTCTACGAGCAGTACTTC. Encoded protein: CASSPDRGAFYEQYF.

This chain links TRBV13 with TRBJ1-1; maybe TRBD1 (5 bases). CDR1 PRHDT and CDR2 FYEKMQ come from the germline V gene (reference sequence). The CDR3 contains 14 residues. Deletions cut 5 bases from V and 2 bases from J, with 12 bases between. CDR3 nucleotide sequence: TGTGCCAGCAGCCAGGGTGCGGTTAACACTGAAGCTTTCTTT. It specifies CASSQGAVNTEAFF.

The rearrangement links TRBV7-8 to TRBJ1-2; no firm D call. CDR3 size: 14 residues. The germline V gene has CDR1 SGHVS and CDR2 FQNEAQ. V lost 4 bases and J 8 bases, leaving 17 bases between the germline ends. CDR3 in amino acids: CASSSLVSAGGYTF. CDR3 nucleotide sequence: TGTGCCAGCAGCTCACTTGTGTCGGCCGGGGGCTACACCTTC.

CDR3 DNA sequence: TGTGCCTGGAGTGTCATAGCGGGGGGGCCCACAGATACGCAGTATTTT. It yields the protein CAWSVIAGGPTDTQYF. V is TRBV30 and J is TRBJ2-3; 11 bases are a match to TRBD2. The CDR3 extends over 16 amino acids. Trimming removed 0 bases from V and 2 bases from J; junction bases left unmatched: 4. Germline V gene lookup returns CDR1 GTSNPN and CDR2 SVGIG (reference sequence).

The chain couples TRBV9 to TRBJ2-3, with 9 positions matching TRBD1. Germline CDR1 reads SGDLS; CDR2 reads YYNGEE. The V gene end was trimmed by 0 bases and the J gene end by 5 bases; junction bases not matched to a gene: 7. CDR3 length: 16 amino acids. As DNA, the CDR3 is TGTGCCAGCAGCGTAGTCGACAGGGGGGCGGAAGATACGCAGTATTTT. Its protein is CASSVVDRGAEDTQYF.

The J gene is TRBJ1-2, the V gene TRBV5-6; D is unresolved. Germline V lookup: CDR1 SGHDT, CDR2 YYEEEE. CDR3 length: 14 residues. The ends were cut back, 0 bases at V and 6 bases at J, with 12 bases in the middle. This chain's CDR3 is CASSLGRRIHGYTF. Here the CDR3 DNA reads TGTGCCAGCAGCTTGGGACGGAGGATCCATGGCTACACCTTC.

The V and J genes are TRBV5-1 and TRBJ2-7, with D possibly TRBD1 on 8 matching bases. Per the germline V gene, CDR1 is SGHRS and CDR2 is YFSETQ. CDR3 length: 15 residues. Deletions cut 5 bases from V and 5 bases from J, with 20 bases between. CDR3 protein: CASRGGDRTFDEQYF. The CDR3, as DNA: TGCGCCAGCAGAGGGGGGGACAGGACCTTTGACGAGCAGTACTTC.

The J gene is TRBJ2-1, the V gene TRBV5-1, with 7 bases identical to TRBD1. Germline CDR1 SGHRS, CDR2 YFSETQ. With V trimmed by 3 bases and J by 6 bases, 6 bases remained unmatched. The CDR3 extends over 14 amino acids. The CDR3 reads CASSSGQAANEQFF. In DNA form, the CDR3 reads TGCGCCAGCAGCTCCGGACAGGCGGCCAATGAGCAGTTCTTC.